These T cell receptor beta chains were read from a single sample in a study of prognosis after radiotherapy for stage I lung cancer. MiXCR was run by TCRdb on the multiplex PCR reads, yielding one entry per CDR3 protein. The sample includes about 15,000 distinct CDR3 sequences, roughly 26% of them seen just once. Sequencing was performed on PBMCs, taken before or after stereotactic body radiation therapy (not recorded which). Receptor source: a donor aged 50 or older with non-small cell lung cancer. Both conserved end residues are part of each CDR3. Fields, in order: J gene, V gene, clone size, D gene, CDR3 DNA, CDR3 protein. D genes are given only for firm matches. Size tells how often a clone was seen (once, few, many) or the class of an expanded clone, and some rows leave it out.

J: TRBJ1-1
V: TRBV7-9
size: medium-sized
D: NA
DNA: TGTGCCAGCAGCTTAGCGCGTCCAGGGATTATGAACACTGAAGCTTTCTTT
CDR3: CASSLARPGIMNTEAFF

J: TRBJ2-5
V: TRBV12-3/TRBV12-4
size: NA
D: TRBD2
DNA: TGTGCCAGCAGCCACCCTGGGGGGAGGGCCCTAGAGACCCAGTACTTC
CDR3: CASSHPGGRALETQYF

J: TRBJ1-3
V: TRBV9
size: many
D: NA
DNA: TGTGCCAGCACCCGGGACTCTGGAAACACCATATATTTT
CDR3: CASTRDSGNTIYF

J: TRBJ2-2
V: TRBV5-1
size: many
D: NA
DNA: TGCGCCAGCTCAGTAGGAAGTTCGAACACCGGGGAGCTGTTTTTT
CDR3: CASSVGSSNTGELFF

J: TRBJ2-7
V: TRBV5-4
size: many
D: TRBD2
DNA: TGTGCCAGCAGCCCGCCCGGGAGGAGCTCCTACGAGCAGTACTTC
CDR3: CASSPPGRSSYEQYF

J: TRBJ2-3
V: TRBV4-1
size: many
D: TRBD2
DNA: TGCGCCAGCAGCCAAGTTCACGGACTAGCGGGAGGAGATACGCAGTATTTT
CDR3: CASSQVHGLAGGDTQYF

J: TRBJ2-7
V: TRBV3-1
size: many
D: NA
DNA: TGTGCCAGCAGCCAAGTCGGGGGCTTCTACGAGCAGTACTTC
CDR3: CASSQVGGFYEQYF

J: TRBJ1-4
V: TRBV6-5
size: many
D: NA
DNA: TGTGCCAGCAGTTACGAGCCCGTCGGTGAAAAACTGTTTTTT
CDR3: CASSYEPVGEKLFF

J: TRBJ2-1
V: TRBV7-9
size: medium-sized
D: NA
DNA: TGTGCCAGCAGCTTAGTTCCAGGGCTTCGATCCAATGAGCAGTTCTTC
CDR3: CASSLVPGLRSNEQFF

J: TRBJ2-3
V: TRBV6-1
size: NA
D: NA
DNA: TGTGCCAGCAGTGAACAGAGGGGAGATACGCAGTATTTT
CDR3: CASSEQRGDTQYF

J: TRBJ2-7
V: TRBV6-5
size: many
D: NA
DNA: TGTGCCAGCAGTTACTCCTTACCAGGCGGGGCCTCCTACGAGCAGTACTTC
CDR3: CASSYSLPGGASYEQYF

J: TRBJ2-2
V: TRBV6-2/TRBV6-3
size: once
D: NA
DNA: TGTGCCAGCAAAATAGGGGACGGGGAGCTGTTTTTT
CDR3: CASKIGDGELFF

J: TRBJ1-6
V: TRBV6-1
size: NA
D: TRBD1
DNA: TGTGCCACACACAGGGGGAGGAGTTCACCCCTCCACTTT
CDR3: CATHRGRSSPLHF

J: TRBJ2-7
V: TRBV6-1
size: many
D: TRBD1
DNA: TGTGCCAGCAGTCAAGATCCGGGGACAGGGGGCTACGAGCAGTACTTC
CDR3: CASSQDPGTGGYEQYF

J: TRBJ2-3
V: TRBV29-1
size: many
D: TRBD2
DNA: TGCAGCGTTGAACAGGCCGGGACTAGCGGGAGGGCCACAGATACGCAGTATTTT
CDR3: CSVEQAGTSGRATDTQYF

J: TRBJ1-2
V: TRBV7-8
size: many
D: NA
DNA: TGTGCCAGCAGCTTAGGGACCTCGACCGCGAGCTACACCTTC
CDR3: CASSLGTSTASYTF

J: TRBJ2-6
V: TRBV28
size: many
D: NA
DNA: TGTGCCAGCACTAGTTTTGGGTCTGGGGCCAACGTCCTGACTTTC
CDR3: CASTSFGSGANVLTF

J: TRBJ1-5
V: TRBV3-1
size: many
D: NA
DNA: TGTGCCAGCAGCCGCCAGTTGAATCAGCCCCAGCATTTT
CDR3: CASSRQLNQPQHF

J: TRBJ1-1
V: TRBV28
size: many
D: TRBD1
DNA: TGTGCCAGCAGTTCGCTCCCGGGACAGGGTTTCGGTGAAGCTTTCTTT
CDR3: CASSSLPGQGFGEAFF

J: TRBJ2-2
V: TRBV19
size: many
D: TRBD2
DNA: TGTGCCAGTAGTACCGGACTAGCGGCTGGGCGCGGGGAGCTGTTTTTT
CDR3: CASSTGLAAGRGELFF

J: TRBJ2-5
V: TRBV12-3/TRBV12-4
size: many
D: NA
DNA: TGTGCCAGCAGTCCGCGGGACTTTCGATCGGAGACCCAGTACTTC
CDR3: CASSPRDFRSETQYF

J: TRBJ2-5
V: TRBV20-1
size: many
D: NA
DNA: TGCAGTGCTAGAGGGGCTAGCTCGCAAGAGACCCAGTACTTC
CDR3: CSARGASSQETQYF

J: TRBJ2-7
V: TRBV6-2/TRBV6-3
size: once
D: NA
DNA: TGTGCCAGCAGTGACGTCAGTACACGCTCCTACGAGCAGTACTTC
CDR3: CASSDVSTRSYEQYF

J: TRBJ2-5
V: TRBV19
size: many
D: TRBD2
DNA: TGTGCCAGTAGTATAGGATCCGGGGGGCAAGAGACCCAGTACTTC
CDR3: CASSIGSGGQETQYF

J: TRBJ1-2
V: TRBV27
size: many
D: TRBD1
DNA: TGTGCCAGCAGGAGGGGGGAACGCACAGGGGGGTACTATGGCTACACCTTC
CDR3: CASRRGERTGGYYGYTF

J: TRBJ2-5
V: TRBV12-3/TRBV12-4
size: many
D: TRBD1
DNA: TGTGCCAGCAGAGGGACAGGGTCGGCGGAGACCCAGTACTTC
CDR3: CASRGTGSAETQYF

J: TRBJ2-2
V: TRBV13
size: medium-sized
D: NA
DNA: TGTGCCATTTCGACTAGAGGCACCGGGGAGCTGTTTTTT
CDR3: CAISTRGTGELFF

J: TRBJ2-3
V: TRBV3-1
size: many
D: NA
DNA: TGTGCCAGCAGCCAAGCGGATGGGACAGATACGCAGTATTTT
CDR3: CASSQADGTDTQYF

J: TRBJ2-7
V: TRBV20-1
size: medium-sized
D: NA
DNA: TGCAGTGCTAGAGACAGTCAGCGAGGCGAGCAGTACTTC
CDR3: CSARDSQRGEQYF

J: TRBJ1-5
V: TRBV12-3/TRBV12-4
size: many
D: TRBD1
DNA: TGTGCCAGCAGTCCAGGGACAGGTTCGAATCAGCCCCAGCATTTT
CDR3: CASSPGTGSNQPQHF

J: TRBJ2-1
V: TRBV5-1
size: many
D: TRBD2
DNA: TGCGCCAGCAGCGGATTATCTGATATGGCGGGAGGGCCAATAAATTCCTACAATGAGCAGTTCTTC
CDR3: CASSGLSDMAGGPINSYNEQFF

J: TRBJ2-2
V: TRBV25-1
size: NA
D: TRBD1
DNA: TGTGGCAGGGCGGGGACAGGGGTGGCCGGGGAGCTGTTTTTT
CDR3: CGRAGTGVAGELFF

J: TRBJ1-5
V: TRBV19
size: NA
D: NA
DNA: TGTGCCCGTAGTATAGAATCCCTTTATCCCACCCAGCATTTT
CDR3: CARSIESLYPTQHF

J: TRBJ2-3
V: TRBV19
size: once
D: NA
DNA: TGTGCCAGTACACCTGGACTGGGTACAGATACGCAGTATTTT
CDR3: CASTPGLGTDTQYF

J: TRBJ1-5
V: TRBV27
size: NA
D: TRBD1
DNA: TGTGCCAGCAATTTTAGTGACAGGGGAGATCAGCCCAAGCATTTT
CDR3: CASNFSDRGDQPKHF

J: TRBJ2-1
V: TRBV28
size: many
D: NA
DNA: TGTGCCAGCATATTCAATGAGCAGTTCTTC
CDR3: CASIFNEQFF

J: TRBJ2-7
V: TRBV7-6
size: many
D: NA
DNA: TGTGCCAGCAGCTTAGGGTTTGTTAGTTCCTACGAGCAGTACTTC
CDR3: CASSLGFVSSYEQYF

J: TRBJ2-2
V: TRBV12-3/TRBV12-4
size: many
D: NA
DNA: TGTGCCAGCAGTTTGCATAAGAACACCGGGGAGCTGTTTTTT
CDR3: CASSLHKNTGELFF

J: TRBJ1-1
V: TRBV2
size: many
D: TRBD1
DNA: TGTGCCAGCAGTGAGGCACACAGGGGCTGGCGCACTGAAGCTTTCTTT
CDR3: CASSEAHRGWRTEAFF

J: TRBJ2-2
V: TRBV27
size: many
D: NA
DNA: TGTGCCAGCAGTTCGAACACCGGGGAGCTGTTTTTT
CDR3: CASSSNTGELFF

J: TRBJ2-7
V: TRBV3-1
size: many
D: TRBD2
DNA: TGTGCCAGCAGCCTGTTCGCGGGAGACTACGAGCAGTACTTC
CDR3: CASSLFAGDYEQYF

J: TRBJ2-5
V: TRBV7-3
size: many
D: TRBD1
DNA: TGTGCCAGCAGCTCTGGACAGGGGGAGACCCAGTACTTC
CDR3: CASSSGQGETQYF

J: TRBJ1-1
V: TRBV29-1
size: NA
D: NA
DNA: TGCAGCGTTCCCGAGACGAAAAGAACTGAAGCTTTCTTT
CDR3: CSVPETKRTEAFF

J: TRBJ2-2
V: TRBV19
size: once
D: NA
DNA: TGTGCCAGTAGTATGAGATCCCCCGGTGGGCTGTTTTTT
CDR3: CASSMRSPGGLFF

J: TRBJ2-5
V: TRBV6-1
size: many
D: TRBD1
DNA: TGTGCCAGCACACGGGGTCGGTACAGGGGGAGAGGAGAGACCCAGTACTTC
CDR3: CASTRGRYRGRGETQYF

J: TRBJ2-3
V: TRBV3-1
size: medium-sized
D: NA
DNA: TGTGCCAGCAGCCAAGGGGGCGATACGCAGTATTTT
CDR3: CASSQGGDTQYF

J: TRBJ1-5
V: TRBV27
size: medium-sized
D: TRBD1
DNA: TGTGCCAGCAGAGGACAGGGCAGCAATCAGCCCCAGCATTTT
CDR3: CASRGQGSNQPQHF

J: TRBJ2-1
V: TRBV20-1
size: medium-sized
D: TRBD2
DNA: TGCAGTGCTAGGGCTATACTAGCGGACTACAATGAGCAGTTCTTC
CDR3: CSARAILADYNEQFF

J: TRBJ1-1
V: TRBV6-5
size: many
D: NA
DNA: TGTGCCAGCAGTTACTCTCGAGGGACTGAAGCTTTCTTT
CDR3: CASSYSRGTEAFF

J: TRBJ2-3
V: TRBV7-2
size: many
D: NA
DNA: TGTGCCAGCAGCCCCAGGACAGCTAGCACAGATACGCAGTATTTT
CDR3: CASSPRTASTDTQYF

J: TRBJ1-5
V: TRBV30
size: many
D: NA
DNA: TGTGCCTGGAGCCACGGACAGTACAATCAGCCCCAGCATTTT
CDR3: CAWSHGQYNQPQHF

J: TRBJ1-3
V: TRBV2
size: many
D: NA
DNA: TGTGCCAGCAGAGCGGACAGAATCTCTGGAAACACCATATATTTT
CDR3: CASRADRISGNTIYF

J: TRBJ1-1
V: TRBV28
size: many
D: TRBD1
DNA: TGTGCCAGCAGTTCCACAGGGGAGGCCACTGAAGCTTTCTTT
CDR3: CASSSTGEATEAFF

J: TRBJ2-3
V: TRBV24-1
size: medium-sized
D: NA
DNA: TGTGCCACCAGTGATGCGGTAGGCACAGATACGCAGTATTTT
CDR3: CATSDAVGTDTQYF

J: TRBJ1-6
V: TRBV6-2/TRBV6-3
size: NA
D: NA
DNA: TGTGCCAGCAGTTATTTCTCGACGGAATATAATTTACCCATCCACTTT
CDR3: CASSYFSTEYNLPIHF

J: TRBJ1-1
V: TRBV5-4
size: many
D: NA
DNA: TGTGCCAGCAGCTTGGACCCGAACACTGAAGCTTTCTTT
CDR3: CASSLDPNTEAFF

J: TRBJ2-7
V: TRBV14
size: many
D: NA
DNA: TGTGCCAGCAGCCAAAGCCCCCCCCGGCAGCAGTACTTC
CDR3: CASSQSPPRQQYF